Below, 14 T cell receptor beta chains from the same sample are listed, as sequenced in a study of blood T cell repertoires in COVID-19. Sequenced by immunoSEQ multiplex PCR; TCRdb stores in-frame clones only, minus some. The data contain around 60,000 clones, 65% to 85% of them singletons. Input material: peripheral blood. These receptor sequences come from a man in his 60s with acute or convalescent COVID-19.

The CDR3 sequence is CASSSGTSGRHEQYF. CDR3 bases: TGTGCCAGTAGTTCCGGGACTAGCGGGCGCCACGAGCAGTACTTC. The rearrangement joins TRBV19 to TRBJ2-7, with TRBD2 identical over 12 bases. The CDR3 extends over 15 amino acids. Germline-derived CDR1 and CDR2 are LNHDA and SQIVND (reference sequence). With V trimmed by 5 bases and J by 5 bases, 7 bases remained unmatched.

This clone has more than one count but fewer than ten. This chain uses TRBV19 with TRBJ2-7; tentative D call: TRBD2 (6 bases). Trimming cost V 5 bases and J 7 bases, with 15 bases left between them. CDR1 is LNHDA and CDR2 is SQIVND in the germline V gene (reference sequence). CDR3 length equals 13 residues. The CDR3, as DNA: TGTGCCAGTAGTCTCCGGGGGTCGGGGGAGCAGTACTTC. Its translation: CASSLRGSGEQYF.

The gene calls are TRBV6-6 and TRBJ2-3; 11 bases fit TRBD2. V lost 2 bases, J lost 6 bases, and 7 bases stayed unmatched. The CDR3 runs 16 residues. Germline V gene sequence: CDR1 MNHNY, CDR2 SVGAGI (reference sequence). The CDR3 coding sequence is TGTGCCAGCAGTTACGGTACTAGCGGGGGTAGGGATACGCAGTATTTT. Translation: CASSYGTSGGRDTQYF.

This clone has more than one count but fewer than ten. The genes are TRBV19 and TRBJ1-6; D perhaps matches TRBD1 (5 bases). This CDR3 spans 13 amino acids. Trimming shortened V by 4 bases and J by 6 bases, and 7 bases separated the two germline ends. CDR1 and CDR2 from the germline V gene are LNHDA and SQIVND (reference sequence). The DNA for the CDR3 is TGTGCCAGTAGTAGGGGCATTAATTCACCCCTCCACTTT. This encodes CASSRGINSPLHF.

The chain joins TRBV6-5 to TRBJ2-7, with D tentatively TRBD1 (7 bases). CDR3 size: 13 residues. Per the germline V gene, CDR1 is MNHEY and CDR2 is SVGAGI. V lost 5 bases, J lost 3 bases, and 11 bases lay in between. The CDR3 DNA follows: TGTGCCAGCAGTCTCCAGGGGGGCTACGAGCAGTACTTC. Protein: CASSLQGGYEQYF.

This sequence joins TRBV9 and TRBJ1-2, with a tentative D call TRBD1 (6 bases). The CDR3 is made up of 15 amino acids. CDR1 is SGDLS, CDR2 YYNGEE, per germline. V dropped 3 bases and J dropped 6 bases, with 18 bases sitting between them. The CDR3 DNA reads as TGTGCCAGCAGCGAACAGGGCGCTTCGGTGGATGGCTACACCTTC. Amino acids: CASSEQGASVDGYTF. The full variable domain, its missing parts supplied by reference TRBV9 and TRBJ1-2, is DSGVTQTPKHLITATGQRVTLRCSPRSGDLSVYWYQQSLDQGLQFLIQYYNGEERAKGNILERFSAQQFPDLHSELNLSSLELGDSALYFCASSEQGASVDGYTFGSGTRLTVV.

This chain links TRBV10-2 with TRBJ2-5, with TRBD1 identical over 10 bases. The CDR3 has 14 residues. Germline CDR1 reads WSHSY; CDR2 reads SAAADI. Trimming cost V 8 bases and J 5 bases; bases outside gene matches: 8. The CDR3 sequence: CASEGTGVLETQYF. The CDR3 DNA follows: TGCGCCAGCGAGGGGACAGGGGTCCTCGAGACCCAGTACTTC.

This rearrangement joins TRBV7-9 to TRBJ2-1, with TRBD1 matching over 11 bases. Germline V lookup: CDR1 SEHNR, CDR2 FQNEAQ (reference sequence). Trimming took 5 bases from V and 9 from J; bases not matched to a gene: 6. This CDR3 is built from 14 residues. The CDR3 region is CASSVGQGAGEQFF. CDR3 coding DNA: TGTGCCAGCAGCGTAGGACAGGGGGCAGGTGAGCAGTTCTTC.

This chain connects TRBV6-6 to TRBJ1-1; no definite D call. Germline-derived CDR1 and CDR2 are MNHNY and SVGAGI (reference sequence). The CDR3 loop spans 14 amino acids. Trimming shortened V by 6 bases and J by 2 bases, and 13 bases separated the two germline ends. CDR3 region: CASRYRGRNTEAFF. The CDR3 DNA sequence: TGTGCCAGCAGATACAGAGGGCGCAACACTGAAGCTTTCTTT.

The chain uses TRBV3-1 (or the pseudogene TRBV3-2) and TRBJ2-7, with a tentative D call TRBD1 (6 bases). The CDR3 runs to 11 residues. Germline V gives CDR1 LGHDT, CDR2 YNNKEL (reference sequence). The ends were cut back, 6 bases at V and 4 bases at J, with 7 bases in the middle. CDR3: CASRGAYEQYF. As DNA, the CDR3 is TGTGCCAGCAGGGGGGCGTACGAGCAGTACTTC.

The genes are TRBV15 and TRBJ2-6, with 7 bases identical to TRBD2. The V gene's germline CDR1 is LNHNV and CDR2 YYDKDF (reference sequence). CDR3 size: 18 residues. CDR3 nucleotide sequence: TGTGCGACGGGGCCCGTGAGGGGACTATCCTCTGGGGCCAACGTCCTGACTTTC. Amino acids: CATGPVRGLSSGANVLTF.

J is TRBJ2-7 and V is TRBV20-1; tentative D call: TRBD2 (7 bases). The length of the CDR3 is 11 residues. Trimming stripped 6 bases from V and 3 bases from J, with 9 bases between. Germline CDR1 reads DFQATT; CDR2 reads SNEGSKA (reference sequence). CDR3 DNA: TGCAGTGCAGGGGGGGGCTACGAGCAGTACTTC. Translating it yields CSAGGGYEQYF.

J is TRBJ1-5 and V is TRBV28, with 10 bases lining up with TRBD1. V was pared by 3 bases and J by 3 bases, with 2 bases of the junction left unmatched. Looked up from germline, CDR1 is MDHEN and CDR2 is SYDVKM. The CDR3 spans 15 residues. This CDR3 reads CASSFGTGANQPQHF. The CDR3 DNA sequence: TGTGCCAGCAGTTTTGGGACAGGGGCCAATCAGCCCCAGCATTTT.

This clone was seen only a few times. CDR3 residues: CASSQAGQGNGELFF. CDR3 nucleotide sequence: TGTGCCAGCAGCCAAGCGGGACAGGGGAACGGGGAGCTGTTTTTT. The gene calls are TRBV4-2 and TRBJ2-2, with 10 bases lining up with TRBD1. V trimming: 1 base; J trimming: 7 bases; junction bases outside the gene matches: 3. This CDR3 is 15 amino acids long. Germline CDR1 LGHNA, CDR2 YNFKEQ.